The 16 T cell receptor beta chains listed next were all sequenced from one sample in a study of early T cells in non-severe SARS-CoV-2 infection. Via MiXCR, TCRdb re-called the 5' RACE reads, giving one row per CDR3 protein. The sample records 80,000 or so distinct CDR3 sequences, roughly 13% being singletons. The material sequenced was whole blood. Every receptor here comes from an adult who was a healthcare worker with PCR-confirmed SARS-CoV-2 infection or an uninfected control (not recorded which).

The CDR3 sequence: CASNRGNQPQHF. The CDR3 DNA reads TGTGCCAGTAACCGGGGTAATCAGCCCCAGCATTTT. This sequence joins TRBV19 and TRBJ1-5; D uncertain. Germline-derived CDR1 and CDR2 are LNHDA and SQIVND (reference sequence). This CDR3 is built from 12 residues. Deletions cut 7 bases from V and 4 bases from J, with 8 bases between.

A few counts support this clonotype. J is TRBJ2-1 and V is TRBV20-1; 14 bases are shared with TRBD2. The CDR3 is 16 residues long. CDR1 is DFQATT, CDR2 SNEGSKA, per germline (reference sequence). V trimming: 0 bases; J trimming: 6 bases; junction bases outside the gene matches: 4. CDR3 DNA sequence: TGCAGTGCTAGAGAGGGACTAGCGGGAGTACTCAATGAGCAGTTCTTC. It is translated as CSAREGLAGVLNEQFF.

The chain links TRBV29-1 to TRBJ2-1; TRBD2 agrees at 9 bases. With 5 bases clipped from V and 9 bases from J, the junction kept 14 bases outside the gene matches. In germline, CDR1 is SQVTM, CDR2 ANQGSEA. This CDR3 is built from 15 residues. In DNA form, the CDR3 reads TGCAGCGTTACCGCGGGACTAGCCCTCACCGGTGAGCAGTTCTTC. Translation: CSVTAGLALTGEQFF.

The CDR3 DNA follows: TGTGCCAGCAGTTATAACAGAGGGGGCGCTGGGGCCAACGTCCTGACTTTC. The encoded protein is CASSYNRGGAGANVLTF. V usage is TRBV6-6 and J usage is TRBJ2-6; 7 bases agree with TRBD1. There are 17 residues in the CDR3. Unmatched junction bases numbered 7, after V lost 3 bases and J lost 2 bases. Germline V gene lookup returns CDR1 MNHNY and CDR2 SVGAGI (reference sequence).

This rearrangement joins TRBV29-1 to TRBJ2-1, with D perhaps matching TRBD2 (6 bases). Trimming took 7 bases from V and 9 from J, leaving 13 bases between them. The CDR3 runs 11 residues. Germline CDR1 and CDR2: SQVTM and ANQGSEA. This chain's CDR3 is CSGGSGGEQFF. The DNA of the CDR3 is TGCAGCGGGGGTAGCGGCGGTGAGCAGTTCTTC.

The chain links TRBV30 to TRBJ1-1; the D is unclear. This CDR3 has 13 amino acids. V shed 0 bases and J shed 0 bases, with 5 bases lying between them. Germline-derived CDR1 and CDR2 are GTSNPN and SVGIG (reference sequence). The CDR3, as DNA: TGTGCCTGGAGTGTACGTCTGAACACTGAAGCTTTCTTT. It is translated as CAWSVRLNTEAFF.

This clonotype appeared a single time. The V gene is TRBV4-2, the J gene TRBJ2-7; D remains unclear. The CDR3 loop spans 13 amino acids. V was trimmed by 5 bases and J by 5 bases, leaving 13 bases between them. CDR1 is LGHNA and CDR2 is YNFKEQ in the germline V gene. The CDR3 is CASSNRATDEQYF. The CDR3 DNA reads TGTGCCAGCAGCAATAGAGCGACGGACGAGCAGTACTTC.

This clonotype was picked up many times. The chain links TRBV29-1 to TRBJ2-5; either TRBD1 or TRBD2 may supply D (5 bases each). V lost 4 bases to trimming and J lost 2 bases, with 17 bases between them. The V gene's germline CDR1 is SQVTM and CDR2 ANQGSEA. The CDR3 is made up of 15 amino acids. CDR3 sequence reads: CSVVPWDGSQETQYF. The CDR3 bases are TGCAGCGTTGTGCCCTGGGACGGGTCACAAGAGACCCAGTACTTC.

V and J are TRBV10-3 and TRBJ2-2; TRBD1 agrees at 7 bases. CDR1 and CDR2 (germline): ENHRY, SYGVKD. This CDR3 is built from 13 residues. V shed 11 bases and J 6 bases; nucleotides not matched to a gene: 9. CDR3 amino acids: CAVMTGSSGELFF. In nucleotides, the CDR3 is TGTGCCGTCATGACAGGGTCGTCCGGGGAGCTGTTTTTT.

V is TRBV19 and J is TRBJ1-2; weak D call: TRBD1 (5 bases). There are 13 residues in the CDR3. Germline-derived CDR1 and CDR2 are LNHDA and SQIVND (reference sequence). Trimming removed 3 bases at V and 2 bases at J, with 7 bases between. In DNA, the CDR3 is TGTGCCAGTAGTATTTCAGGGAACTATGGCTACACCTTC. Its translation is CASSISGNYGYTF.

This clonotype was counted ten times or more. This sequence joins TRBV6-5 and TRBJ1-1; TRBD1 matches 8 bases. Germline V gene sequence: CDR1 MNHEY, CDR2 SVGAGI. The CDR3 sequence is 13 residues long. V lost 7 bases, J lost 4 bases, and 5 bases stayed unmatched. CDR3 sequence (DNA): TGTGCCAGCATTAATACAGGGGGCACTGAAGCTTTCTTT. Encoded protein: CASINTGGTEAFF.

In this sample, this clonotype turned up many times. V and J are TRBV29-1 and TRBJ2-5; 9 bases agree with TRBD2. The CDR3 runs to 14 residues. Germline-derived CDR1 and CDR2 are SQVTM and ANQGSEA. The trim removed 5 bases at V and 4 bases at J, leaving 8 bases unmatched. The CDR3 protein is CSVSAGGKLETQYF. The CDR3 nucleotides read TGCAGCGTTAGCGCGGGAGGGAAGTTAGAGACCCAGTACTTC. The whole variable domain, remainder taken from reference TRBV29-1 and TRBJ2-5, is SAVISQKPSRDICQRGTSLTIQCQVDSQVTMMFWYRQQPGQSLTLIATANQGSEATYESGFVIDKFPISRPNLTFSTLTVSNMSPEDSSIYLCSVSAGGKLETQYFGPGTRLLVL.

This clonotype came up a few times. J is TRBJ2-5 and V is TRBV19; no reliable D call. The CDR3 contains 13 residues. Trimming pared 0 bases from V and 8 bases from J, leaving 10 bases between. Germline assignment: CDR1 LNHDA and CDR2 SQIVND (reference sequence). Written as DNA, the CDR3 is TGTGCCAGTAGTATAGACCCCACGGTAACCCAGTACTTC. Protein product: CASSIDPTVTQYF.

This clonotype was observed a few times. This may stem from a read error, because a much larger clone lies one nucleotide away. The chain joins TRBV11-2 to TRBJ2-7; perhaps TRBD2 as D (6 bases). This CDR3 has 15 amino acids. Per the germline V gene, CDR1 is SGHAT and CDR2 is FQNNGV. CDR3 coding DNA: TGTACCAGCAGCTTACCAGGCCTAGCGTCCTACGAGCAGTACTTC. Translation: CTSSLPGLASYEQYF.

This clonotype was observed a handful of times. The CDR3: CASSFGQLFGSYNEQFF. The DNA for the CDR3 is TGTGCCAGCAGTTTCGGACAGCTCTTTGGCTCCTACAATGAGCAGTTCTTC. The gene calls are TRBV12-3 or TRBV12-4 and TRBJ2-1; D is perhaps TRBD1 (6 bases). Trimming stripped 3 bases from V and 0 bases from J, with 15 bases between. The CDR3 covers 17 residues.

This clonotype was counted many times. The chain is built from TRBV21-1 and TRBJ1-4; TRBD1 reflects the table's D call only, with no check against the DNA. TRBV21-1 is deemed a pseudogene. The CDR3 extends over 16 amino acids. The CDR3 protein is CASSKGGKGTNEKLFF. CDR3 nucleotide sequence: TGTGCCAGCAGCAAAGGGGGCAAAGGGACTAATGAAAAACTGTTTTTT.